This T cell receptor beta chain was obtained from a study of Ad26.COV2.S vaccination and SARS-CoV-2 variants. The CDR3 is 14 amino acids. Germline assignment: CDR1 MDHEN and CDR2 SYDVKM. V lost 1 base, J lost 4 bases, and 11 bases lay in between. Treatment meaning: some 20 received Ad26.COV2.S at low or high dose, single or two shots; 5 received placebo; per-sample allocation not given. Each sample was drawn 63 days after the first injection (of vaccine or placebo). The protocol was immunoSEQ multiplex PCR, while the TCRdb copy is restricted to in-frame clones and leaves out a portion. The top ten hold less than 5.5% of the sample, which has 440,000 or so clones, roughly 87% seen once.

The sequence came from a person aged 18 to 65 who received the Ad26.COV2.S COVID-19 vaccine or a placebo. Specimen: peripheral blood, collected in a trial of Ad26.COV2.S vaccine versus placebo. The J gene is TRBJ2-7, the V gene TRBV28; D perhaps matches TRBD1 (6 bases). Written as DNA, the CDR3 is TGTGCCAGCAGTTTATCGGGCAGGGGTTACGAGCAGTACTTC. Translating it yields CASSLSGRGYEQYF.